A selection of T cell receptor beta chains follows, all from one sample in a study of shared clonotypes between healthy human individuals. TCRdb keeps only in-frame clones here, not all; method: immunoSEQ multiplex PCR. The table lists 660,000 or so clones, around 96% of them singletons. The sequencing sample was made of naive CD8+ T cells sorted from blood. These receptor sequences come from a woman in her twenties or thirties in good health. The CDR3 runs from the conserved cysteine through the conserved F or W. D genes are given only for firm matches. Clone size is stated in some rows and not others, as once, few, many or a class when expanded.

clone size: NA; J gene: TRBJ2-5; V gene: TRBV11-2; D gene: NA; CDR3 length: 15; CDR3 DNA: TGTGCCAGCAGAACCCATGTCAGAAGGGTAGAGACCCAGTACTTC; CDR3 protein: CASRTHVRRVETQYF
clone size: NA; J gene: TRBJ2-1; V gene: TRBV9; D gene: NA; CDR3 length: 14; CDR3 DNA: TGTGCCAGCAGCGCCGAACGGAACTACAATGAGCAGTTCTTC; CDR3 protein: CASSAERNYNEQFF
clone size: once; J gene: TRBJ2-7; V gene: TRBV15; D gene: NA; CDR3 length: 13; CDR3 DNA: TGTGCCACCAGCCGGGGACTTGCATACGAGCAGTACTTC; CDR3 protein: CATSRGLAYEQYF
clone size: NA; J gene: TRBJ2-1; V gene: TRBV13; D gene: NA; CDR3 length: 15; CDR3 DNA: TGTGCCAGCAGCTTGCAGGGGCAGGGCTACAATGAGCAGTTCTTC; CDR3 protein: CASSLQGQGYNEQFF
clone size: NA; J gene: TRBJ2-2; V gene: TRBV9; D gene: NA; CDR3 length: 13; CDR3 DNA: TGTGCCAGCAGCGTAGTTGGGTCCGGGGAGCTGTTTTTT; CDR3 protein: CASSVVGSGELFF
clone size: NA; J gene: TRBJ1-3; V gene: TRBV7-6; D gene: NA; CDR3 length: 14; CDR3 DNA: TGTGCCAGCAGCCGGGGGGGGCTTGGAAACACCATATATTTT; CDR3 protein: CASSRGGLGNTIYF
clone size: NA; J gene: TRBJ2-7; V gene: TRBV20-1; D gene: NA; CDR3 length: 10; CDR3 DNA: TGCAGTGCTCAGTATTTCGAGCAGTACTTC; CDR3 protein: CSAQYFEQYF
clone size: NA; J gene: TRBJ1-1; V gene: TRBV28; D gene: NA; CDR3 length: 14; CDR3 DNA: TGTGCCAGCAGTTTTCGGGTCAGGGGAACTGAAGCTTTCTTT; CDR3 protein: CASSFRVRGTEAFF
clone size: NA; J gene: TRBJ2-5; V gene: TRBV28; D gene: TRBD1; CDR3 length: 12; CDR3 DNA: TGTGCCACCGGGACAGGGTATGTGGAGCAGTACTTC; CDR3 protein: CATGTGYVEQYF
clone size: NA; J gene: TRBJ1-2; V gene: TRBV29-1; D gene: NA; CDR3 length: 10; CDR3 DNA: TGCAGCGTGTTTCGCTATGGCTACACCTTC; CDR3 protein: CSVFRYGYTF
clone size: NA; J gene: TRBJ2-7; V gene: TRBV7-2; D gene: NA; CDR3 length: 14; CDR3 DNA: TGTGCCAGCAGCTCAGCCGGGGGCAACTACGAGCAGTACTTC; CDR3 protein: CASSSAGGNYEQYF
clone size: NA; J gene: TRBJ2-7; V gene: TRBV21-1; D gene: NA; CDR3 length: 21; CDR3 DNA: TGTGCCAGCAGCAAAGGAAGGGCGCCGACCCATCCGGACTGTAGACACTACGAGCAGTACTTC; CDR3 protein: CASSKGRAPTHPDCRHYEQYF
clone size: NA; J gene: TRBJ2-3; V gene: TRBV30; D gene: TRBD2; CDR3 length: 16; CDR3 DNA: TGTGCCTGGAGTGTCGGACTAGCGGGGGAGGGAGATACGCAGTATTTT; CDR3 protein: CAWSVGLAGEGDTQYF
clone size: NA; J gene: TRBJ2-5; V gene: TRBV7-9; D gene: NA; CDR3 length: 11; CDR3 DNA: TGTGCCAGCAGCCCTATTATGCCCCAGTACTTC; CDR3 protein: CASSPIMPQYF
clone size: few; J gene: TRBJ1-1; V gene: TRBV9; D gene: NA; CDR3 length: 15; CDR3 DNA: TGTGCCAGCAGCGTAGCGGGGGGAGAAAGCACTGAAGCTTTCTTT; CDR3 protein: CASSVAGGESTEAFF
clone size: once; J gene: TRBJ2-1; V gene: TRBV7-8; D gene: NA; CDR3 length: 15; CDR3 DNA: TGTGCCAGCAGCTTATGGTCGGGAGGGGGCGGTGAGCAGTTCTTC; CDR3 protein: CASSLWSGGGGEQFF
clone size: NA; J gene: TRBJ1-1; V gene: TRBV30; D gene: NA; CDR3 length: 12; CDR3 DNA: TGTGCCTGGAGTTTCGGGGAAACTGAAGCTTTCTTT; CDR3 protein: CAWSFGETEAFF
clone size: once; J gene: TRBJ2-1; V gene: TRBV7-2; D gene: NA; CDR3 length: 15; CDR3 DNA: TGTGCCAGCAGGAGGCGGGCGACCAAGTACAATGAGCAGTTCTTC; CDR3 protein: CASRRRATKYNEQFF
clone size: NA; J gene: TRBJ2-5; V gene: TRBV20-1; D gene: NA; CDR3 length: 9; CDR3 DNA: TGCAGTACGCCCGAGACCCAGTACTTC; CDR3 protein: CSTPETQYF
clone size: NA; J gene: TRBJ2-7; V gene: TRBV28; D gene: TRBD1; CDR3 length: 20; CDR3 DNA: TGTGCCAGCAGTTTACCTAACCGGGACAGGGGGCCGAGGAACTCCTACGAGCAGTACTTC; CDR3 protein: CASSLPNRDRGPRNSYEQYF
clone size: NA; J gene: TRBJ1-1; V gene: TRBV11-2; D gene: TRBD1; CDR3 length: 14; CDR3 DNA: TGTGCCAGCGGAAGGACAGGGTCCCCCACTGAAGCTTTCTTT; CDR3 protein: CASGRTGSPTEAFF
clone size: NA; J gene: TRBJ2-4; V gene: TRBV9; D gene: NA; CDR3 length: 15; CDR3 DNA: TGTGCCAGCAGCGTAGGAGGCTCAGCCAAAAACATTCAGTACTTC; CDR3 protein: CASSVGGSAKNIQYF
clone size: NA; J gene: TRBJ1-5; V gene: TRBV11-2; D gene: NA; CDR3 length: 16; CDR3 DNA: TGTGCCAGCAGCTTGTACACACCGGATAGCAATCAGCCCCAGCATTTT; CDR3 protein: CASSLYTPDSNQPQHF
clone size: NA; J gene: TRBJ1-2; V gene: TRBV29-1; D gene: NA; CDR3 length: 12; CDR3 DNA: TGCAGCGTTGGACCATCCCCCTATGGCTACACCTTC; CDR3 protein: CSVGPSPYGYTF
clone size: NA; J gene: TRBJ2-1; V gene: TRBV5-1; D gene: TRBD1; CDR3 length: 17; CDR3 DNA: TGCGCCAGCAGCTTGGCCGGGACAGGGTGGCCTTTGGGGGAGCAGTTCTTC; CDR3 protein: CASSLAGTGWPLGEQFF
clone size: NA; J gene: TRBJ1-1; V gene: TRBV2; D gene: NA; CDR3 length: 14; CDR3 DNA: TGTGCCAGCAGTGAGTCGCACAGGGCTACTGAAGCTTTCTTT; CDR3 protein: CASSESHRATEAFF
clone size: once; J gene: TRBJ2-1; V gene: TRBV5-4; D gene: TRBD2; CDR3 length: 16; CDR3 DNA: TGTGCCAGCAGCTTGGTCCTAGCGGGAATCTACAATGAGCAGTTCTTC; CDR3 protein: CASSLVLAGIYNEQFF